These 13 T cell receptor beta chains originate from one sample sequenced in a study of glioma-infiltrating T cells after dendritic cell vaccination. Sequenced by immunoSEQ multiplex PCR; TCRdb stores in-frame clones only, minus some. This table holds 100,000 or so clones, roughly 89% found once. Regarding time point: after dendritic cell vaccination, including at tumor progression/relapse. Here the sequenced sample was blood, taken after dendritic cell vaccination. Receptor source: a human donor with glioblastoma.

V is TRBV7-9 and J is TRBJ2-7; D is uncertain. Germline CDR1 and CDR2: SEHNR and FQNEAQ (reference sequence). CDR3 size: 12 residues. V lost 3 bases and J lost 0, with 3 bases in between. The CDR3 coding sequence is TGTGCCAGCAGCTTGAGCTCCTACGAGCAGTACTTC. Its protein product is CASSLSSYEQYF.

The V call is TRBV9, the J call TRBJ2-2; D is perhaps TRBD1 (6 bases). Germline V CDR1 and CDR2: SGDLS, YYNGEE. The CDR3 extends over 15 amino acids. The germline V and J ends were trimmed by 0 bases and 2 bases, with 8 bases remaining between them. The CDR3 region is CASSVGQANTGELFF. In nucleotides, the CDR3 is TGTGCCAGCAGCGTAGGACAGGCCAACACCGGGGAGCTGTTTTTT.

The V call is TRBV6-1, the J call TRBJ1-5; 8 bases match TRBD1. CDR1 and CDR2 from the germline V gene are MNHNS and SASEGT. The CDR3 runs to 13 residues. J was trimmed by 14 bases and V by 6 bases; bases with no gene match: 12. As DNA, the CDR3 is TGTGCCAGCAGCGAGGACAGGGTAGACTTTGAGCATTTT. Translated, it gives CASSEDRVDFEHF.

The chain recombines TRBV19 with TRBJ1-5; 7 bases are a match to TRBD1. Germline CDR1 reads LNHDA; CDR2 reads SQIVND (reference sequence). The CDR3 is made up of 15 amino acids. J lost 2 bases, V lost 7 bases, and 8 bases had no gene match. The CDR3 reads CASKLGGVGNQPQHF. In DNA, the CDR3 is TGTGCCAGTAAGCTAGGGGGCGTAGGCAATCAGCCCCAGCATTTT.

The CDR3: CASSRRRETQYF. Written as DNA, the CDR3 is TGTGCCAGCAGCCGTAGGAGGGAGACCCAGTACTTC. This chain joins TRBV11-2 and TRBJ2-5; perhaps TRBD2 as D (5 bases). The CDR3 spans 12 residues. Germline CDR1 SGHAT, CDR2 FQNNGV. Trimming cost V 5 bases and J 5 bases, with 9 bases left between them.

For this clone: An end of the junction does not agree with germline; a read error may underlie this. This chain joins TRBV6-5 and TRBJ2-1; 7 nucleotides align to TRBD1. This CDR3 has 12 amino acids. Germline-derived CDR1 and CDR2 are MNHEY and SVGAGI. CDR3 residues: CASSYPTGEKLF. CDR3 nucleotide sequence: TGTGCCAGCAGTTACCCTACAGGGGAAAAGCTCTTC.

The chain links TRBV25-1 to TRBJ2-3; D is undetermined. V was cut by 1 base and J by 10 bases, with 9 bases left in between. This CDR3 has 12 amino acids. Germline CDR1 is MGHDK and CDR2 is SYGVNS. This CDR3 is CASSESLLAQYF. CDR3 nucleotides: TGTGCCAGCAGTGAATCTCTATTGGCGCAGTATTTT.

The chain is built from TRBV9 and TRBJ2-7; 12 nucleotides align to TRBD1. Unmatched junction bases numbered 8, after V lost 4 bases and J lost 6 bases. CDR3 length equals 15 residues. Germline CDR1 is SGDLS and CDR2 is YYNGEE. DNA for the CDR3: TGTGCCAGCAGCCTGGGACAGGGGGCGCTTGGCGAGCAGTACTTC. It is translated as CASSLGQGALGEQYF.

This chain connects TRBV9 to TRBJ2-3, with TRBD2 identical over 8 bases. Trimming took 3 bases from V and 0 from J; bases not matched to a gene: 6. The CDR3 covers 16 residues. CDR1 SGDLS and CDR2 YYNGEE come from the germline V gene. The CDR3 nucleotides read TGTGCCAGCAGCGCACTCAGCGGGGGAAGCACAGATACGCAGTATTTT. Protein sequence: CASSALSGGSTDTQYF.

This chain uses TRBV5-1 with TRBJ2-7, with 8 bases identical to TRBD1. V lost 0 bases to trimming and J lost 5 bases; unmatched junction nucleotides: 7. Germline assignment: CDR1 SGHRS and CDR2 YFSETQ. The CDR3 loop spans 15 amino acids. The chain's CDR3 is CASSLAQGAFHEQYF. CDR3 in DNA: TGCGCCAGCAGCTTGGCTCAGGGGGCGTTCCACGAGCAGTACTTC.

This clone was observed a single time. This sequence joins TRBV5-1 and TRBJ1-2; D not certain. The germline V gene encodes CDR1 SGHRS and CDR2 YFSETQ. Between the trimmed V and J ends, which lost 0 bases and 4 bases, there was a span of 10 bases. This CDR3 spans 14 amino acids. For the CDR3, the DNA is TGCGCCAGCAGCTTGGCAGATCCCCTCTATGGCTACACCTTC. Its translation: CASSLADPLYGYTF.

J is TRBJ2-5 and V is TRBV6-1; D gene ambiguous. Trimming removed 2 bases from V and 4 bases from J, with 5 bases in between. The CDR3 consists of 12 residues. The germline CDR1 and CDR2 sequences are MNHNS and SASEGT. DNA of the CDR3: TGTGCCAGCAGTGAAAACAGAGAGACCCAGTACTTC. It is translated as CASSENRETQYF.

This sequence joins TRBV5-6 and TRBJ2-3; tentative D call: TRBD2 (6 bases). CDR1 SGHDT and CDR2 YYEEEE come from the germline V gene. The CDR3 loop spans 15 amino acids. V lost 0 bases and J 9 bases, leaving 17 bases between the germline ends. CDR3 residues: CASSLGGWGSGTQYF. The DNA of the CDR3 is TGTGCCAGCAGCTTGGGTGGGTGGGGCAGCGGGACGCAGTATTTT.